The sample holds a few counts of the clone carrying this T cell receptor beta chain. No antigen is known for it. Given a much more abundant clone one base away, this may be a read error. At the time of active disease, bone marrow was collected from every patient. CDR1 is SGHTA and CDR2 is FQGNSA in the germline V gene. The CDR3 is 11 residues long. Deletions cut 2 bases from V and 3 bases from J, with 1 base between. These data belong to a study of read filtering for tumor transcriptome and immune sequencing. Across the study: RNA-seq yielded only about 75 to 1,400 TCR reads, IR-seq about 4 to 10.27 million.

From roughly 390 ng of RNA, a library with molecular barcoded alpha/delta and beta/gamma adaptors was made. TCRdb recomputed calls from the reads with MiXCR, one row per CDR3 protein. The table lists about 37,000 distinct CDR3 sequences, approximately 15% of them singletons, with about 36% in the top ten. Findings and caveats of the study: Sorted CD138-negative bone marrow cells were not purified T cells. Roughly 82% of IR-seq clonotypes had a single read, yet these held roughly 3.8% of reads.

The sequencing input was a population of CD138-negative cells sorted from bone marrow. The J gene is TRBJ1-1, the V gene TRBV7-2; D uncertain. The sequence was obtained from a donor aged 40 or over with multiple myeloma. CDR3 nucleotides: TGTGCCAGCAGCTTATACACTGAAGCTTTCTTT. This translates into CASSLYTEAFF.